This T cell receptor beta chain came from a study of OX40 agonist ivuxolimab in advanced cancers. Study as a whole: The dose of intravenous ivuxolimab that patients received every 2 weeks ranged from 0.01 to 10 mg/kg.

A few counts support this clone. Patients were excluded for autoimmune disease history or systemic immunosuppression. Germline V gene lookup returns CDR1 GTSNPN and CDR2 SVGIG (reference sequence). The CDR3 is 13 residues long. Trimming took off 0 bases at V and 5 bases at J, with 10 bases between the two ends. The protocol was immunoSEQ multiplex PCR, while the TCRdb copy is restricted to in-frame clones and leaves out a portion. The data show about 23,000 clones, 60% to 85% seen once. This TCR was sampled from an adult with an advanced solid tumor such as melanoma, head and neck, liver or kidney cancer. The rearrangement joins TRBV30 to TRBJ1-1; D might be TRBD1 (5 bases). This material consisted of CD4+ or CD8+ T cells sorted from blood, taken in a trial of the OX40 agonist ivuxolimab. The DNA for the CDR3 is TGTGCCTGGAGTGTTCGGGGACGAACTGAAGCTTTCTTT. It translates to CAWSVRGRTEAFF. Looking up the rest from reference TRBV30 and TRBJ1-1 gives the full variable domain: SQTIHQWPATLVQPVGSPLSLECTVEGTSNPNLYWYRQAAGRGLQLLFYSVGIGQISSEVPQNLSASRPQDRQFILSSKKLLLSDSGFYLCAWSVRGRTEAFFGQGTRLTVV.